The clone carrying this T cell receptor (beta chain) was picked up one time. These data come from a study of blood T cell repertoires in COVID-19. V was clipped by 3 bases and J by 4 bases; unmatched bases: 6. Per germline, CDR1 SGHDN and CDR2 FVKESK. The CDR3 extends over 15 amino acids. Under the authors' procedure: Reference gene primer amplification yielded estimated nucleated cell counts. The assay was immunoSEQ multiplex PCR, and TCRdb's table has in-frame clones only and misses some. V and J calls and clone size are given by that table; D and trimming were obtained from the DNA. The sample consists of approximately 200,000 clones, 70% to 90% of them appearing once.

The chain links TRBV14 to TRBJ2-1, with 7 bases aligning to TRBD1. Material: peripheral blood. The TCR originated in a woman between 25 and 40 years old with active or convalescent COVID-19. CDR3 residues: CASSHWTGIYNEQFF. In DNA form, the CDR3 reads TGTGCCAGCAGCCACTGGACAGGAATTTACAATGAGCAGTTCTTC.